This T cell receptor beta chain was identified during a study of blood T cells in healthy people across ages. Across the study: Capture by template switching was about one barcoded beta molecule per two T cells. Study-wide points: Donors of long life had a larger count of naive CD4+ cells and greater diversity than aged donors. While age rose, TCR beta diversity per million T cells dropped in a roughly linear way.

Germline assignment: CDR1 SEHNR and CDR2 FQNEAQ (reference sequence). Germline trimming cut 0 bases from V and 6 bases from J; bases unmatched to any gene: 5. The CDR3 contains 15 residues. There are a few counts of this clonotype. The antigen remains undetermined. For the second PCR, which ran for about 7 to 11 cycles, a sample-barcoded 5' primer and a J-beta primer mix were used. Each CDR3 protein gets one entry after TCRdb re-called the 5' RACE reads with MiXCR. The sample lists about 940,000 distinct CDR3 sequences; 48% were seen once. It was ten milliliters of peripheral blood that were drawn from each donor.

The source is a man younger than 40 in good health. The specimen sequenced was blood. The V and J genes are TRBV7-9 and TRBJ1-3; TRBD1 aligns across 7 bases. CDR3 sequence: CASSLAQGGLNTIYF. The DNA for the CDR3 is TGTGCCAGCAGCTTAGCGCAAGGGGGCCTAAACACCATATATTTT.